This passage covers 17 T cell receptor beta chains from one sample sequenced in a study of regulatory and conventional T cells in RAG deficiency. Sequencing was performed with immunoSEQ multiplex PCR; in TCRdb, only in-frame clones are kept and a portion is missing. The repertoire has tens of thousands of clones, 85% to 95% of them found once; the top ten carry approximately 0.8%. The sorted regulatory T cells were CD4+, CD25-high and CD127-low, with genomic DNA sequenced. The same sample was also studied in work on regulatory T cells. This second report adds: Amplification used 52 TRBV primers and 13 TRBJ primers.

Material: Tregs sorted from blood. The receptors originated from a human donor in good health.

This clone has a single count. V gene TRBV29-1 combines with J gene TRBJ2-7, with D unclear. Germline CDR1 and CDR2: SQVTM and ANQGSEA. V lost 2 bases to trimming and J lost 6 bases, with 17 bases between them. The CDR3 contains 14 residues. The CDR3 bases are TGCAGCGTTGAAACCCGGACCAGTGGGTCCGAGCAGTACTTC. Translation gives CSVETRTSGSEQYF.

V gene TRBV5-1 combines with J gene TRBJ1-6, with 10 bases matching TRBD1. The trim removed 4 bases at V and 7 bases at J, leaving 11 bases unmatched. The CDR3 length is 17 residues. The germline gives CDR1 SGHRS, CDR2 YFSETQ. CDR3: CASSLGTGDRWNSPLHF. CDR3 DNA sequence: TGCGCCAGCAGCCTCGGGACAGGGGATCGTTGGAATTCACCCCTCCACTTT.

V and J are TRBV4-1 and TRBJ1-4, with 9 bases identical to TRBD1. The CDR3 totals 15 residues. V trimming: 1 base; J trimming: 8 bases; junction bases outside the gene matches: 5. Germline CDR1 MGHRA, CDR2 YSYEKL. This chain's CDR3 is CASSQADRGKEKLFF. In nucleotides, the CDR3 is TGCGCCAGCAGCCAAGCTGACAGGGGGAAGGAAAAACTGTTTTTT.

The chain carries TRBV9 and TRBJ1-4; 8 bases align to TRBD1. Unmatched junction bases numbered 8, after V lost 4 bases and J lost 6 bases. The V gene's germline CDR1 is SGDLS and CDR2 YYNGEE. The CDR3 is 15 residues long. The CDR3 protein is CASSTQTGVHEKLFF. DNA of the CDR3: TGTGCCAGCAGCACTCAGACAGGGGTTCATGAAAAACTGTTTTTT.

This chain links TRBV2 with TRBJ1-2; unclear D gene. CDR3 size: 12 residues. V was trimmed by 4 bases and J by 4 bases, leaving 7 bases between them. Per germline, CDR1 SNHLY and CDR2 FYNNEI. The CDR3 bases are TGTGCCAGCAGTGGGACCTTCTATGGCTACACCTTC. Translation: CASSGTFYGYTF.

The DNA for the CDR3 is TGTGCCAGCAGCTCCGGGACAGGGGGTGAATACGAGCAGTACTTC. This sequence encodes CASSSGTGGEYEQYF. V gene TRBV11-2 combines with J gene TRBJ2-7; 11 bases are a match to TRBD1. The CDR3 has 15 residues. V was clipped by 4 bases and J by 4 bases; unmatched bases: 6. Per germline, CDR1 SGHAT and CDR2 FQNNGV.

The V and J genes are TRBV19 and TRBJ2-5; TRBD1 matches 9 bases. The germline V gene encodes CDR1 LNHDA and CDR2 SQIVND (reference sequence). The junction had 4 bases not matched to a gene; V was cut back by 4 bases and J by 4 bases. CDR3 length: 14 residues. The CDR3 DNA follows: TGTGCCAGTAGTAGGGGACAGGGATCAGAGACCCAGTACTTC. Protein product: CASSRGQGSETQYF.

The chain recombines TRBV6-6 with TRBJ2-2; 7 bases agree with TRBD1. CDR1 and CDR2 from the germline V gene are MNHNY and SVGAGI (reference sequence). This CDR3 has 14 amino acids. The V and J ends lost 11 bases and 5 bases, in that order; junction bases with no gene match: 11. The CDR3: CAARWDSSTGELFF. DNA for the CDR3: TGTGCCGCGAGATGGGACAGCTCGACCGGGGAGCTGTTTTTT.

This clone was detected a few times. The rearrangement uses TRBV6-1 and TRBJ1-5; 10 bases align to TRBD1. V was clipped by 6 bases and J by 1 base; unmatched bases: 3. Germline CDR1 reads MNHNS; CDR2 reads SASEGT. The length of the CDR3 is 15 residues. The CDR3 spells CASRGTGVSNQPQHF. CDR3 bases: TGTGCCAGCAGAGGGACAGGGGTAAGCAATCAGCCCCAGCATTTT.

This chain links TRBV2 with TRBJ2-2; D might be TRBD2 (5 bases). With 7 bases removed from V and 3 bases from J, the gap between germline ends came to 9 bases. The CDR3 runs to 13 residues. Germline V CDR1 and CDR2: SNHLY, FYNNEI. Here the CDR3 reads CASKFGDTGELFF. The CDR3 nucleotides read TGTGCCAGCAAGTTCGGGGACACCGGGGAGCTGTTTTTT.

The chain uses TRBV2 and TRBJ2-3; D might be TRBD1 or TRBD2, each matching 6 bases. The V end lost 6 bases, the J end lost 6 bases, and 19 bases lay between the germline ends. The CDR3 is 15 residues long. Germline assignment: CDR1 SNHLY and CDR2 FYNNEI. The CDR3 loop reads CASRGGLGRGDTQYF. DNA of the CDR3: TGTGCCAGCAGAGGGGGACTCGGACGTGGCGATACGCAGTATTTT.

V usage is TRBV30 and J usage is TRBJ2-2, with D unresolved. The length of the CDR3 is 14 residues. Germline values: CDR1 GTSNPN, CDR2 SVGIG (reference sequence). Deletions cut 0 bases from V and 2 bases from J, with 7 bases between. CDR3 residues: CAWSVSSNTGELFF. For the CDR3, the DNA is TGTGCCTGGAGTGTGAGTAGTAACACCGGGGAGCTGTTTTTT.

J is TRBJ1-4 and V is TRBV9; D is uncertain. CDR3 size: 14 residues. The germline gives CDR1 SGDLS, CDR2 YYNGEE. Trimming pared 4 bases from V and 5 bases from J, leaving 12 bases between. The CDR3 coding sequence is TGTGCCAGCAGCTTAACAGTGGACAATGAAAAACTGTTTTTT. It encodes CASSLTVDNEKLFF.

The genes are TRBV30 and TRBJ1-1; D gene uncertain. The CDR3 consists of 11 residues. Trimming took off 4 bases at V and 0 bases at J, with 3 bases between the two ends. Per the germline V gene, CDR1 is GTSNPN and CDR2 is SVGIG (reference sequence). This chain's CDR3 is CAWKMNTEAFF. Here the CDR3 DNA reads TGTGCCTGGAAGATGAACACTGAAGCTTTCTTT.

The V call is TRBV11-1, the J call TRBJ1-3; maybe TRBD1 (5 bases). Germline V gives CDR1 SGHAT, CDR2 FQDESV (reference sequence). This CDR3 has 15 residues. Trimming cost V 1 base and J 4 bases, with 11 bases left between them. In DNA, the CDR3 is TGTGCCAGCAGCTTAGGTGGGGCAGCCGGAAACACCATATATTTT. Translating it yields CASSLGGAAGNTIYF.

CDR3: CASSQGGRVSYEKLFF. Here the CDR3 DNA reads TGCGCCAGCAGCCAAGGAGGGAGGGTTAGCTACGAAAAACTGTTTTTT. J is TRBJ1-4 and V is TRBV4-1; D ambiguous. The CDR3 totals 16 residues. In germline, CDR1 is MGHRA, CDR2 YSYEKL. V lost 1 base, J lost 8 bases, and 17 bases lay in between.

The chain links TRBV29-1 to TRBJ1-4; no reliable D call. The CDR3 is made up of 14 amino acids. V gave up 6 bases and J gave up 8 bases, with 19 bases separating them. The germline gives CDR1 SQVTM, CDR2 ANQGSEA. In nucleotides, the CDR3 is TGCAGCGTGGCCCCTTCCCCACTCTCCGAAAAACTGTTTTTT. This sequence encodes CSVAPSPLSEKLFF.